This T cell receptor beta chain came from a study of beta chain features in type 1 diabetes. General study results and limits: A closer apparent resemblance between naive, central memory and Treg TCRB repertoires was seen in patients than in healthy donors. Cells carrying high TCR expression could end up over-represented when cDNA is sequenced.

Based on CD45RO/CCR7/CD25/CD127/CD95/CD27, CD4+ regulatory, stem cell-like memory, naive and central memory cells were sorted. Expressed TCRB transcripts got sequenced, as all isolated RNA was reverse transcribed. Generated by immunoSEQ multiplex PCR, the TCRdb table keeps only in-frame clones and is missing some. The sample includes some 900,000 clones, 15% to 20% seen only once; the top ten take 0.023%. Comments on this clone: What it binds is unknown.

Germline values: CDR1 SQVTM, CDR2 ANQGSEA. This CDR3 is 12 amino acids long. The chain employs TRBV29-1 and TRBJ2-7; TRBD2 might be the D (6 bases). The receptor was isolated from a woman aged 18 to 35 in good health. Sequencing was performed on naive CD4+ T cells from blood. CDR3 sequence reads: CPSRGNYYEQYF. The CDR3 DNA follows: TGCCCATCCCGGGGGAATTATTACGAGCAGTACTTC.